The clone carrying this T cell receptor (beta chain) occurred a few times. This sample is part of a study of blood T cells in healthy people across ages. Through a sample-barcoded 5' primer and a J-beta primer mix, a second PCR was run for 7 to 11 cycles. TCRdb recomputed calls from the 5' RACE reads with MiXCR, one row per CDR3 protein. The sample records some 1,000,000 distinct CDR3 sequences, around 25% being singletons. Another study also made use of these data, one on T cells of mothers and their children. That work contributes: The authors used all extracted RNA for cDNA synthesis, at approximately 1.5 ug per 15 ul. Each mother gave over 8.5 million TCR beta CDR3 reads; each child, several million. Related and unrelated pairs show similar thymic shaping of TCR recombination output. There was no detection of any persistent microchimeric T cell clones.

The specimen was blood. The source is a girl aged 2-15 years in good health.

CDR3: CASSVEGAGANVLTF. The CDR3 DNA is TGTGCCAGCAGCGTAGAAGGGGCTGGGGCCAACGTCCTGACTTTC. The chain couples TRBV9 to TRBJ2-6; a weak D match, TRBD1 (5 bases). Germline-derived CDR1 and CDR2 are SGDLS and YYNGEE. The CDR3 runs to 15 residues. V dropped 0 bases and J dropped 2 bases, with 6 bases sitting between them.